The source of this T cell receptor beta chain is a study of tumor T cells in aggressive B-cell lymphoma. From germline, CDR1 is MNHNY and CDR2 SVGAGI (reference sequence). This CDR3 region has 14 residues. Deletions cut 6 bases from V and 4 bases from J, with 15 bases between. Assay used: immunoSEQ multiplex PCR; TCRdb lists only in-frame clones, some missing. The sample includes over 2,500 clones, about nine tenths of them seen just once. The chain links TRBV6-6 to TRBJ1-2; D is unclear. The receptor was isolated from an adult with diffuse large B cell lymphoma. Sequences were obtained from tumor tissue. The CDR3 spells CASSPLASVYGYTF. CDR3 in DNA: TGTGCCAGCAGCCCCCTCGCCAGTGTCTATGGCTACACCTTC.